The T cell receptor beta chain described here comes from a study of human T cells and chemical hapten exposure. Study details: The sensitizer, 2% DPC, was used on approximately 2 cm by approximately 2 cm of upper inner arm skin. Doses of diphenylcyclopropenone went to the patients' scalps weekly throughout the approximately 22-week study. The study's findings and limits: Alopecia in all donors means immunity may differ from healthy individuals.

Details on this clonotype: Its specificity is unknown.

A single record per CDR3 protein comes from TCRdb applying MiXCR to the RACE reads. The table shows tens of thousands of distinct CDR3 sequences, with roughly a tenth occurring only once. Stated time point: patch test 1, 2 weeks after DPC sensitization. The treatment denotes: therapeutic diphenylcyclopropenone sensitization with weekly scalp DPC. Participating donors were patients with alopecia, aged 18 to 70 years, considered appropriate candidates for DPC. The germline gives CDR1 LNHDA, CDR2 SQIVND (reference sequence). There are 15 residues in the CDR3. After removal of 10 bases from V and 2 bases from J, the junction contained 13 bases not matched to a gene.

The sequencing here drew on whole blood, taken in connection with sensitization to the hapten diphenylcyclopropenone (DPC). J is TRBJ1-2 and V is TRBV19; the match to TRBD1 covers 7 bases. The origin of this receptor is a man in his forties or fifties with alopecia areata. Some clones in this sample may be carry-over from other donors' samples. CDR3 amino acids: CATRQGLFQNYGYTF. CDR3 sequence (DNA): TGTGCCACCAGACAGGGCTTGTTCCAGAACTATGGCTACACCTTC. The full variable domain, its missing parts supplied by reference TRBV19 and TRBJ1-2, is DGGITQSPKYLFRKEGQNVTLSCEQNLNHDAMYWYRQDPGQGLRLIYYSQIVNDFQKGDIAEGYSVSREKKESFPLTVTSAQKNPTAFYLCATRQGLFQNYGYTFGSGTRLTVV.